The next 30 T cell receptor beta chains were all read from a single sample in a study of shared clonotypes between healthy human individuals. Naive CD8 cells, CD45RO-negative and positively selected for CCR7, excluded terminally differentiated effector memory CD45RA+ cells. TCRdb's copy holds only in-frame clones and misses some; the assay was immunoSEQ multiplex PCR. Among around 1,900,000 clones, roughly 95% were seen once, and the ten largest hold about 1.6%. The sample was naive CD8+ T cells from PBMCs. The receptors here all came from a man aged 18 to 35 in good health. Some clones in this sample may be carry-over from other donors' samples.

The gene calls are TRBV6-6 and TRBJ2-1, with 13 bases fitting TRBD2. The J segment lost 6 bases and the V segment lost 5 bases, leaving 4 bases of the junction unmatched. The CDR3 length is 15 residues. Germline V gene sequence: CDR1 MNHNY, CDR2 SVGAGI (reference sequence). CDR3: CASSALAGGANEQFF. Here the CDR3 DNA reads TGTGCCAGCAGTGCACTAGCGGGAGGGGCCAATGAGCAGTTCTTC.

The chain links TRBV18 to TRBJ2-1, with 7 bases fitting TRBD1. V shed 0 bases and J 8 bases; nucleotides not matched to a gene: 7. The CDR3 runs to 15 residues. CDR1 is KGHSH, CDR2 LQKENI, per germline. CDR3 DNA: TGTGCCAGCTCACCACCCACAGGGGTTGACGATGAGCAGTTCTTC. Translated: CASSPPTGVDDEQFF.

The V and J genes are TRBV7-9 and TRBJ1-5; D not resolved. This CDR3 has 17 residues. Per germline, CDR1 SEHNR and CDR2 FQNEAQ (reference sequence). V shed 5 bases and J shed 0 bases, with 17 bases lying between them. DNA of the CDR3: TGTGCCAGCAGCCTATGGTCCTACAGTAATAGCAATCAGCCCCAGCATTTT. It encodes CASSLWSYSNSNQPQHF.

The chain carries TRBV27 and TRBJ2-1, with D perhaps matching TRBD2 (5 bases). CDR1 and CDR2 (germline): MNHEY, SMNVEV (reference sequence). Deletions cut 2 bases from V and 8 bases from J, with 13 bases between. The CDR3 covers 14 residues. CDR3 nucleotide sequence: TGTGCCAGCAGTTTAGGGAGCAGGAGTCATGAGCAGTTCTTC. Its translation is CASSLGSRSHEQFF.

The rearrangement joins TRBV6-1 to TRBJ2-7, with TRBD2 matching over 11 bases. CDR1 and CDR2 from the germline V gene are MNHNS and SASEGT. Trimming cost V 4 bases and J 7 bases; bases outside gene matches: 9. The CDR3 runs 15 residues. The CDR3 sequence is CASSVASASGREQYF. The CDR3 bases are TGTGCCAGCAGTGTGGCCTCGGCTAGCGGGAGGGAGCAGTACTTC.

CDR3 sequence: CATAAGEGKNIQYF. The CDR3 DNA follows: TGTGCCACCGCGGCGGGGGAGGGCAAAAACATTCAGTACTTC. V is TRBV10-3 and J is TRBJ2-4; 7 positions match TRBD2. CDR1 ENHRY and CDR2 SYGVKD come from the germline V gene. This CDR3 spans 14 amino acids. V was pared by 10 bases and J by 3 bases, with 9 bases of the junction left unmatched.

The rearrangement joins TRBV27 to TRBJ1-5; 7 nucleotides line up with TRBD1. Per germline, CDR1 MNHEY and CDR2 SMNVEV (reference sequence). The length of the CDR3 is 16 residues. After removal of 1 base from V and 2 bases from J, the junction contained 5 bases not matched to a gene. The CDR3 protein is CASSLFSRGGNQPQHF. The CDR3 nucleotides read TGTGCCAGCAGTTTATTTAGCAGGGGGGGCAATCAGCCCCAGCATTTT.

This sequence joins TRBV27 and TRBJ2-6, with D perhaps matching TRBD1 (6 bases). Germline loops: CDR1 MNHEY, CDR2 SMNVEV (reference sequence). V was pared by 6 bases and J by 0 bases, with 15 bases between. This CDR3 has 17 residues. The DNA for the CDR3 is TGTGCCAGCAGCCCGGGACATGTCACCTCTGGGGCCAACGTCCTGACTTTC. As protein: CASSPGHVTSGANVLTF. Full variable domain (outside the CDR3, taken from reference TRBV27 and TRBJ2-6): EAQVTQNPRYLITVTGKKLTVTCSQNMNHEYMSWYRQDPGLGLRQIYYSMNVEVTDKGDVPEGYKVSRKEKRNFPLILESPSPNQTSLYFCASSPGHVTSGANVLTFGAGSRLTVL.

J is TRBJ2-5 and V is TRBV4-1; 7 bases are shared with TRBD1. The end of the DNA aligns better with TRBJ2-7, so the J call may be wrong. Germline CDR1 MGHRA, CDR2 YSYEKL. CDR3 length: 14 residues. CDR3 nucleotides: TGCGCCAGCAGCCAGGCGCAGGGGGACTACGAGCAGTACTTC. This codes for CASSQAQGDYEQYF.

A single count supports this clone. The rearrangement uses TRBV7-8 and TRBJ1-1; D is uncertain. Trimming cost V 2 bases and J 8 bases, with 12 bases left between them. CDR3 length: 13 residues. Germline CDR1 is SGHVS and CDR2 is FQNEAQ. The DNA for the CDR3 is TGTGCCAGCAGCTTACCCCCCAACGCCGAAGCTTTCTTT. This gives the protein CASSLPPNAEAFF.

J is TRBJ2-7 and V is TRBV11-2; D gene uncertain. CDR3 length equals 11 residues. The V gene's germline CDR1 is SGHAT and CDR2 FQNNGV. V lost 6 bases to trimming and J lost 0 bases, with 3 bases between them. The CDR3 protein is CASRSSYEQYF. The CDR3 region has the DNA TGTGCCAGCAGGAGCTCCTACGAGCAGTACTTC.

This chain links TRBV4-3 with TRBJ2-3; 7 bases align to TRBD2. With V trimmed by 0 bases and J by 1 base, 7 bases remained unmatched. Germline V gene sequence: CDR1 LGHNA, CDR2 YSLEER. The CDR3 is made up of 17 amino acids. The DNA of the CDR3 is TGCGCCAGCAGCCAAGAGTCGTTTCGGGGGGGCACAGATACGCAGTATTTT. This sequence encodes CASSQESFRGGTDTQYF.

The CDR3 loop is CASSMDRFPQETQYF. In DNA, the CDR3 is TGTGCCAGCAGCATGGACAGGTTCCCCCAAGAGACCCAGTACTTC. The chain is built from TRBV7-9 and TRBJ2-5, with 7 positions matching TRBD1. Germline V gene sequence: CDR1 SEHNR, CDR2 FQNEAQ (reference sequence). The ends lost 5 bases at V and 1 base at J; junction bases unmatched: 7. The CDR3 loop spans 15 amino acids.

Remarks on this clone: The sample holds other DNA sequences that translate to the same CDR3. The chain recombines TRBV18 with TRBJ2-7, with 9 positions matching TRBD1. The germline CDR1 and CDR2 sequences are KGHSH and LQKENI. Germline trimming cut 6 bases from V and 4 bases from J; bases unmatched to any gene: 7. The CDR3 sequence is 14 residues long. In DNA, the CDR3 is TGTGCCAGCTCGGACCGGGACAGGGATTACGAGCAGTACTTC. This encodes CASSDRDRDYEQYF.

J is TRBJ2-1 and V is TRBV27; 9 positions match TRBD1. The junction had 10 bases not matched to a gene; V was cut back by 5 bases and J by 8 bases. CDR1 and CDR2 from the germline V gene are MNHEY and SMNVEV (reference sequence). The CDR3 is made up of 15 amino acids. The CDR3 bases are TGTGCCAGCAGTCAGGGGGACAGGGTGGGCTATGAGCAGTTCTTC. It specifies CASSQGDRVGYEQFF.

The genes are TRBV4-1 and TRBJ1-1; no firm D call. Trimming stripped 1 base from V and 1 base from J, with 13 bases between. The germline CDR1 and CDR2 sequences are MGHRA and YSYEKL. The CDR3 sequence is 16 residues long. CDR3 DNA sequence: TGCGCCAGCAGCCAAGGCAGGACGGAGAAGAACACTGAAGCTTTCTTT. Its protein is CASSQGRTEKNTEAFF.

The J gene is TRBJ2-7, the V gene TRBV28; tentative D call: TRBD1 (9 bases). V lost 10 bases to trimming and J lost 4 bases, with 29 bases between them. The germline V gene has CDR1 MDHEN and CDR2 SYDVKM. This CDR3 spans 17 amino acids. The DNA of the CDR3 is TGTGCCACCACCGGGACAGGGATTAGGCGGGAGGAATACGAGCAGTACTTC. Protein sequence: CATTGTGIRREEYEQYF.

This rearrangement joins TRBV5-4 to TRBJ1-3; TRBD1 agrees at 7 bases. CDR1 and CDR2 from the germline V gene are SGHNT and YYREEE (reference sequence). V gave up 4 bases and J gave up 2 bases; unmatched junction bases: 3. CDR3 length: 14 amino acids. The CDR3 DNA follows: TGTGCCAGCAGCGAAACAGGGGCTGGAAACACCATATATTTT. This encodes CASSETGAGNTIYF.

This clone was seen once. The V gene is TRBV4-2, the J gene TRBJ1-1; D may be TRBD1 (6 bases). The CDR3 has 13 residues. The ends were cut back, 5 bases at V and 5 bases at J, with 12 bases in the middle. In germline, CDR1 is LGHNA, CDR2 YNFKEQ. This chain's CDR3 is CASSRSGDTEAFF. The DNA of the CDR3 is TGTGCCAGCAGCAGATCAGGGGATACTGAAGCTTTCTTT.

This chain joins TRBV6-6 and TRBJ2-7; 11 nucleotides agree with TRBD1. The ends lost 5 bases at V and 1 base at J; junction bases unmatched: 4. Germline V lookup: CDR1 MNHNY, CDR2 SVGAGI (reference sequence). The CDR3 runs 15 residues. The chain's CDR3 is CASSGGTGGSYEQYF. Written as DNA, the CDR3 is TGTGCCAGCAGTGGTGGGACAGGGGGATCCTACGAGCAGTACTTC.

The J gene is TRBJ1-1, the V gene TRBV6-1; D possibly corresponds to TRBD1 (5 bases). V shed 9 bases and J shed 1 base, with 18 bases lying between them. This CDR3 has 15 amino acids. Germline V gene sequence: CDR1 MNHNS, CDR2 SASEGT. The CDR3 is CASPRGLDPNTEAFF. CDR3 coding DNA: TGTGCCAGTCCCCGGGGCTTAGACCCGAACACTGAAGCTTTCTTT.

Concerning this clone: Different DNA sequences within this sample yield the same CDR3. The V gene is TRBV10-1, the J gene TRBJ2-7; 11 nucleotides agree with TRBD2. CDR1 WNHNN and CDR2 SYGVQD come from the germline V gene (reference sequence). The CDR3 is made up of 14 amino acids. The J segment lost 5 bases and the V segment lost 2 bases, leaving 2 bases of the junction unmatched. The CDR3 region is CASSETSGSHEQYF. The CDR3 coding sequence is TGCGCCAGCAGTGAGACTAGCGGGAGTCACGAGCAGTACTTC.

This chain connects TRBV11-2 to TRBJ1-3; the match to TRBD1 covers 7 bases. The germline V gene encodes CDR1 SGHAT and CDR2 FQNNGV. CDR3 length: 17 amino acids. Trimming at V came to 1 base and at J to 0 bases, leaving 6 bases not matched to a gene. CDR3: CASSLVTGTLSGNTIYF. DNA for the CDR3: TGTGCCAGCAGCTTAGTGACAGGGACTCTCTCTGGAAACACCATATATTTT. The entire variable domain, with the rest obtained from reference TRBV11-2 and TRBJ1-3, is as follows: EAGVAQSPRYKIIEKRQSVAFWCNPISGHATLYWYQQILGQGPKLLIQFQNNGVVDDSQLPKDRFSAERLKGVDSTLKIQPAKLEDSAVYLCASSLVTGTLSGNTIYFGEGSWLTVV.

DNA of the CDR3: TGCGCCAGCAGCCATGGGAGGGCCCACACCGGGGAGCTGTTTTTT. The encoded protein is CASSHGRAHTGELFF. The chain recombines TRBV4-3 with TRBJ2-2; TRBD2 matches 7 bases. The CDR3 consists of 15 residues. Trimming cost V 3 bases and J 3 bases; bases outside gene matches: 4. CDR1 and CDR2 (germline): LGHNA, YSLEER.

This clone was detected once. The chain is built from TRBV19 and TRBJ2-7, with a tentative D call TRBD2 (6 bases). V lost 5 bases, J lost 1 base, and 12 bases lay in between. Germline V lookup: CDR1 LNHDA, CDR2 SQIVND (reference sequence). This CDR3 comprises 14 residues. CDR3 region: CASSALALSYEQYF. CDR3 in DNA: TGTGCCAGTAGTGCTCTAGCGTTGTCCTACGAGCAGTACTTC.

The chain recombines TRBV11-2 with TRBJ1-5; no clear D. Germline V lookup: CDR1 SGHAT, CDR2 FQNNGV. There are 14 residues in the CDR3. The V end was cut by 0 bases, the J end by 7 bases, with 10 bases between. The CDR3 DNA is TGTGCCAGCAGCTTAGATAAAGGTGGGCAGCCCCAGCATTTT. Amino acid sequence: CASSLDKGGQPQHF.

Concerning this clone: Other DNA sequences in this sample translate to the same CDR3. V is TRBV28 and J is TRBJ2-3; D is possibly TRBD1 or TRBD2 (5 bases each). Trimming left V 5 bases short and J 0 bases short, with 9 bases between. The CDR3 is 14 amino acids. CDR1 and CDR2 from the germline V gene are MDHEN and SYDVKM. In DNA form, the CDR3 reads TGTGCCAGCAGTCTCCGGGACAGCACAGATACGCAGTATTTT. Protein: CASSLRDSTDTQYF.

The chain carries TRBV10-3 and TRBJ2-3, with 7 bases lining up with TRBD2. The junction had 22 bases not matched to a gene; V was cut back by 4 bases and J by 0 bases. CDR1 and CDR2 (germline): ENHRY, SYGVKD. The CDR3 contains 21 residues. CDR3 sequence reads: CAISGPSGIVGGAPSTDTQYF. The CDR3 bases are TGTGCCATCAGTGGCCCCAGCGGGATCGTTGGTGGCGCGCCTAGCACAGATACGCAGTATTTT.

The CDR3 loop is CASSLEVRDFTNTGELFF. The CDR3, as DNA: TGTGCCAGCAGCCTTGAGGTCCGGGACTTTACGAACACCGGGGAGCTGTTTTTT. The J gene is TRBJ2-2, the V gene TRBV7-9; D may be TRBD2 (6 bases). The germline V gene encodes CDR1 SEHNR and CDR2 FQNEAQ (reference sequence). Trimming stripped 5 bases from V and 0 bases from J, with 19 bases between. The CDR3 has 18 residues.

This clone was detected only once. This CDR3 is also generated by other DNA sequences in the sample. The V and J genes are TRBV7-8 and TRBJ2-1, with 9 bases lining up with TRBD2. The V gene's germline CDR1 is SGHVS and CDR2 FQNEAQ. J lost 0 bases, V lost 3 bases, and 6 bases had no gene match. CDR3 length equals 17 residues. The CDR3, as DNA: TGTGCCAGCAGCTTGGCGGGAGGGCCCAGCTCCTACAATGAGCAGTTCTTC. Protein sequence: CASSLAGGPSSYNEQFF. The full variable domain, in which reference TRBV7-8 and TRBJ2-1 provide the parts outside the CDR3, is GAGVSQSPRYKVAKRGQDVALRCDPISGHVSLFWYQQALGQGPEFLTYFQNEAQLDKSGLPSDRFFAERPEGSVSTLKIQRTQQEDSAVYLCASSLAGGPSSYNEQFFGPGTRLTVL.